Described below is a single T cell receptor beta chain sequence and its context. This sample is drawn from a study of blood T cell repertoires in COVID-19. Across the whole study: Whether acute or convalescent, the COVID-19 samples came from the United States, Italy and Spain.

Sequencing used immunoSEQ multiplex PCR; TCRdb keeps in-frame clones, though not all of them. The repertoire holds hundreds of thousands of clones, with around 86% as singletons. The germline CDR1 and CDR2 sequences are LNHNV and YYDKDF (reference sequence). The CDR3 runs 17 residues. Trimming took 6 bases from V and 2 from J; bases not matched to a gene: 7. The rearrangement uses TRBV15 and TRBJ2-3; TRBD2 matches 14 bases. The sequenced sample consisted of peripheral blood. This receptor was identified in a woman between 25 and 40 years old with active or convalescent COVID-19. CDR3 loop: CATSLGLAGVVTDTQYF. The CDR3 DNA reads as TGTGCCACCAGTTTGGGACTAGCGGGGGTAGTCACAGATACGCAGTATTTT.